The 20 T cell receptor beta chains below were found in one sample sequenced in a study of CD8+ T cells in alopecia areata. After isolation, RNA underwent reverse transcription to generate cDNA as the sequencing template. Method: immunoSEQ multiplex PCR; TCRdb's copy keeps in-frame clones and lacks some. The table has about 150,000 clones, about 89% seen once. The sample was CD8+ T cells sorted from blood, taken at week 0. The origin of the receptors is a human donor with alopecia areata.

The DNA of the CDR3 is TGTGCCAGCAGGGGATTCACTGAAGCTTTCTTT. Translation: CASRGFTEAFF. V and J are TRBV27 and TRBJ1-1; D is unresolved. CDR1 MNHEY and CDR2 SMNVEV come from the germline V gene (reference sequence). V was trimmed by 6 bases and J by 4 bases, leaving 6 bases between them. The CDR3 runs 11 residues.

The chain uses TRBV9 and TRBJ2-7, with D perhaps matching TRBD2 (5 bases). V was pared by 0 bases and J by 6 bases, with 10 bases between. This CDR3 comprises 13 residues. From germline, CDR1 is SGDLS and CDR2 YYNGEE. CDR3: CASSVGGSGEQYF. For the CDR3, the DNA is TGTGCCAGCAGCGTAGGAGGGTCAGGCGAGCAGTACTTC.

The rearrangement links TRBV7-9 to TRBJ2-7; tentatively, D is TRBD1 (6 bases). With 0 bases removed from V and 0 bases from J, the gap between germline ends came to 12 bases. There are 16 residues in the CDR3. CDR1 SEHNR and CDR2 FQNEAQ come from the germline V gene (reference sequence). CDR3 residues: CASSLAGTPSSYEQYF. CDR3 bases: TGTGCCAGCAGCTTAGCCGGGACACCTAGCTCCTACGAGCAGTACTTC. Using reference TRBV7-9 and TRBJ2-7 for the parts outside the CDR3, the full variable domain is DTGVSQNPRHKITKRGQNVTFRCDPISEHNRLYWYRQTLGQGPEFLTYFQNEAQLEKSRLLSDRFSAERPKGSFSTLEIQRTEQGDSAMYLCASSLAGTPSSYEQYFGPGTRLTVT.

The CDR3: CASSQDTPGLDGYEQYF. The CDR3 DNA reads TGTGCCAGCAGCCAAGATACGCCGGGACTAGACGGCTACGAGCAGTACTTC. V and J are TRBV4-2 and TRBJ2-5; 8 bases line up with TRBD2. TRBJ2-7 explains the end of the DNA better; the J call may be wrong. This CDR3 region has 17 residues. CDR1 and CDR2 (germline): LGHNA, YNFKEQ.

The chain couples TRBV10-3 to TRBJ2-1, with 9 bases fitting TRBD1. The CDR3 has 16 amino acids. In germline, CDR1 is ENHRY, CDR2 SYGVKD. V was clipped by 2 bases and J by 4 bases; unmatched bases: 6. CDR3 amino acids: CAISEPSGTGYNEQFF. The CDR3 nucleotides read TGTGCCATCAGTGAGCCGAGTGGGACAGGGTACAATGAGCAGTTCTTC.

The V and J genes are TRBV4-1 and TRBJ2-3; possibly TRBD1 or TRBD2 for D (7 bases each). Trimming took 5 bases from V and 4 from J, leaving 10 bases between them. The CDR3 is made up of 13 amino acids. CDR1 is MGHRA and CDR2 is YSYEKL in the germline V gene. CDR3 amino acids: CASSSGGADTQYF. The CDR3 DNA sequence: TGCGCCAGCAGCTCAGGGGGGGCAGATACGCAGTATTTT.

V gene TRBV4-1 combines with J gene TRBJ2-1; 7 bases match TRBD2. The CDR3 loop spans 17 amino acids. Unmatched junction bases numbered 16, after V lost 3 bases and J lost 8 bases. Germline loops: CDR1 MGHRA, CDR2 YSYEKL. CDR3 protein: CASSQTGLVGLGDEQFF. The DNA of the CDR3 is TGCGCCAGCAGCCAGACCGGACTAGTGGGCTTAGGGGATGAGCAGTTCTTC.

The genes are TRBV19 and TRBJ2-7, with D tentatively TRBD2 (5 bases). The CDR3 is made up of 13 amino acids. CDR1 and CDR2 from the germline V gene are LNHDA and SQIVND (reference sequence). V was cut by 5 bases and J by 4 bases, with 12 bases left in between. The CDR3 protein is CASSAFGGYEQYF. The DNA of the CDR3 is TGTGCCAGTAGTGCCTTTGGCGGGTACGAGCAGTACTTC.

The CDR3 DNA follows: TGCAGCGTTGAACAGGGACTTGACACCGGGGAGCTGTTTTTT. This gives the protein CSVEQGLDTGELFF. The chain is built from TRBV29-1 and TRBJ2-2, with D possibly being TRBD2 (6 bases). Trimming shortened V by 2 bases and J by 3 bases, and 10 bases separated the two germline ends. The V gene's germline CDR1 is SQVTM and CDR2 ANQGSEA. The CDR3 covers 14 residues.

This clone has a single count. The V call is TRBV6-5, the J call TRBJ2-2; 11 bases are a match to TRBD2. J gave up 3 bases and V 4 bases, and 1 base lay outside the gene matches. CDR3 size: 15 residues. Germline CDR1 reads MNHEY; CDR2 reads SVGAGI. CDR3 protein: CASSSSGGYTGELFF. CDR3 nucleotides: TGTGCCAGCAGTTCTAGCGGGGGGTACACCGGGGAGCTGTTTTTT.

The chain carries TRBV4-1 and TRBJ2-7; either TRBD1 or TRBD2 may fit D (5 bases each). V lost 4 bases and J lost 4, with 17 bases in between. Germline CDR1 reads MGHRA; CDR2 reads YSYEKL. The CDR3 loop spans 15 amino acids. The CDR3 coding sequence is TGCGCCAGCAGCCTCAGTACCGGGGCCCTATACGAGCAGTACTTC. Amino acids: CASSLSTGALYEQYF.

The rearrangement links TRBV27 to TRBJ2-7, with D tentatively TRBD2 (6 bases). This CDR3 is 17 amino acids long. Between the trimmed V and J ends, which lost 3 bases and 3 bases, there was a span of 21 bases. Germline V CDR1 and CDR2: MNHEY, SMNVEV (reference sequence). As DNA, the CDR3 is TGTGCCAGCAGTTTCGAAGGACTAACCAAGGTAGACTACGAGCAGTACTTC. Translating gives CASSFEGLTKVDYEQYF.

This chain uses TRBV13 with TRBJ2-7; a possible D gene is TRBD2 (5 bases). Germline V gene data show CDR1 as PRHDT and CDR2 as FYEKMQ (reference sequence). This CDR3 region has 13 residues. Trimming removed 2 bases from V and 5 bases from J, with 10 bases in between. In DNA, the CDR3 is TGTGCCAGCAGCTTATGGTCCGGGGACGAGCAGTACTTC. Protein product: CASSLWSGDEQYF.

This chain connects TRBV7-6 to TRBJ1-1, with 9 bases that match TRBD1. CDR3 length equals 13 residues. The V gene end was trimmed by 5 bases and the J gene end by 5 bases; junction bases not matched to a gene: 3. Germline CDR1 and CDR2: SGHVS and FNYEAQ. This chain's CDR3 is CASSPGQGTEAFF. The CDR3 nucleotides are TGTGCCAGCAGCCCAGGACAGGGGACTGAAGCTTTCTTT.

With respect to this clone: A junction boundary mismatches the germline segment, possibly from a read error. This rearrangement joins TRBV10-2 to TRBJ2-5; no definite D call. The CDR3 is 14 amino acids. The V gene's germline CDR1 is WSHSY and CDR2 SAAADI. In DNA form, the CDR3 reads TGCGCCAGCAGTGGTGCCTCGTACCAAAAGACCCAGTACTTC. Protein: CASSGASYQKTQYF.

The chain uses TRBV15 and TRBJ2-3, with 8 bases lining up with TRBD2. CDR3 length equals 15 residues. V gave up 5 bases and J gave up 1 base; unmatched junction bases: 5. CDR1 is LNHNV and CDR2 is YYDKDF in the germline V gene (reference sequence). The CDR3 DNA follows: TGTGCCACCAGCGGAGCGGGAGTCGGCACAGATACGCAGTATTTT. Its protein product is CATSGAGVGTDTQYF.

CDR3 DNA sequence: TGCGCCAGCAGCTTGGGACAGGGGGGTCATCAGCCCCAGCATTTT. It specifies CASSLGQGGHQPQHF. The genes are TRBV5-1 and TRBJ1-5; 9 positions match TRBD1. CDR1 and CDR2 (germline): SGHRS, YFSETQ. The CDR3 contains 15 residues. Trimming took 0 bases from V and 5 from J; bases not matched to a gene: 3.

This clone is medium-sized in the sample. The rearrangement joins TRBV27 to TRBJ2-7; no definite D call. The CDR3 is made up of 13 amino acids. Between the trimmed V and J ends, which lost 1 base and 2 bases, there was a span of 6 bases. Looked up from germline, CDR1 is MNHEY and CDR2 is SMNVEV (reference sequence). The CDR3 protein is CASSLFNTYEQYF. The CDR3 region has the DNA TGTGCCAGCAGTTTATTCAATACCTACGAGCAGTACTTC.

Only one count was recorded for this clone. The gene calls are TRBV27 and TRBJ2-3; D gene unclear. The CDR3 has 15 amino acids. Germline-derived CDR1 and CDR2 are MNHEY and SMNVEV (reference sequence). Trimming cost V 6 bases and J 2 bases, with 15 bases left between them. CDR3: CASRAPFKSTDTQYF. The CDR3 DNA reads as TGTGCCAGCAGAGCCCCTTTTAAATCCACAGATACGCAGTATTTT.

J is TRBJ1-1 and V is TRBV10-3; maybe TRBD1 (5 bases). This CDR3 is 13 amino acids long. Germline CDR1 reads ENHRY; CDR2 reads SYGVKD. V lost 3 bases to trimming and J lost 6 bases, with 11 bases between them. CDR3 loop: CAISEVGEPEAFF. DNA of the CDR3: TGTGCCATCAGTGAAGTGGGGGAGCCTGAAGCTTTCTTT.